The 2 T cell receptor beta chains presented below share a single source sample, sequenced in a study of CDR3 diversity in severe acne. TCRdb analysed the PCR reads with MiXCR anew, one entry per CDR3 protein. This sample has more than 85,000 distinct CDR3 sequences, with 51% found just once. Sequencing input: blood. These receptors all come from a male donor with acne.

The chain links TRBV10-3 to TRBJ2-5; 8 bases fit TRBD1. The CDR3 extends over 15 amino acids. The ends lost 4 bases at V and 5 bases at J; junction bases unmatched: 9. Per the germline V gene, CDR1 is ENHRY and CDR2 is SYGVKD. CDR3 sequence: CAISASTGGPETQYF. DNA for the CDR3: TGTGCCATCAGTGCCTCAACAGGGGGACCGGAGACCCAGTACTTC.

This clonotype was picked up many times. The rearrangement uses TRBV15 and TRBJ2-7, with TRBD2 as a possible D gene (6 bases). V lost 3 bases and J lost 3, with 12 bases in between. CDR1 and CDR2 from the germline V gene are LNHNV and YYDKDF (reference sequence). This CDR3 comprises 14 residues. The chain's CDR3 is CATSRLRDFYEQYF. Here the CDR3 DNA reads TGTGCCACCAGCAGGCTCCGGGACTTCTACGAGCAGTACTTC.